This T cell receptor beta chain stems from a study of vaccination effects on CD4 cells after COVID-19. Across the whole study: Post-vaccine specimens were collected at a median of 72 days following the second dose.

The culture ran for roughly 10 days before CD4+ T cells were isolated. Each person got two doses of an mRNA SARS-CoV-2 vaccine, BNT162b2 or mRNA-1273. Half-medium exchanges with IL-2 medium took place on days 3 and 7. Study findings and constraints: Marked clonal contraction of infection- and vaccine-induced clones was seen late after vaccination.

The germline V gene encodes CDR1 KGHSH and CDR2 LQKENI. Trimming cost V 6 bases and J 4 bases, with 9 bases left between them. This CDR3 comprises 12 residues. Profiled with immunoSEQ multiplex PCR; TCRdb holds only in-frame clones, not every one. The table has more than 60,000 clones, around 74% seen once. A few counts support this clone. Its cognate antigen is unknown. The TCR comes from a human donor who received a COVID-19 vaccine. The V and J genes are TRBV18 and TRBJ1-2; D not resolved. Sequenced here: CD4+ T cells from PBMCs cultured without peptide, sampled after COVID-19 vaccination. For the CDR3, the DNA is TGTGCCAGCTCGAGCTCGGTCTATGGCTACACCTTC. Residues: CASSSSVYGYTF.